These 26 T cell receptor beta chains were sequenced from one sample in a study of blood T cell repertoires in COVID-19. Sequencing was performed with immunoSEQ multiplex PCR; in TCRdb, only in-frame clones are kept and a portion is missing. The sample shows about 140,000 clones, around 82% of them seen only once. Sample: peripheral blood. The receptor source for this set is a human donor in a cohort sampled during active COVID-19.

The CDR3: CASSPRRGREGYTF. CDR3 nucleotide sequence: TGTGCCAGCAGCCCCCGGAGGGGACGGGAGGGCTACACCTTC. The chain couples TRBV9 to TRBJ1-2; TRBD1 might be the D (5 bases). The V end was cut by 4 bases, the J end by 8 bases, with 18 bases between. From germline, CDR1 is SGDLS and CDR2 YYNGEE. This CDR3 has 14 amino acids.

This clone was seen once. The V call is TRBV9, the J call TRBJ2-5; TRBD2 agrees at 8 bases. V trimming: 1 base; J trimming: 2 bases; junction bases outside the gene matches: 1. Germline lookup yields CDR1 SGDLS and CDR2 YYNGEE. This CDR3 comprises 14 residues. This chain's CDR3 is CASSVSGGQETQYF. CDR3 bases: TGTGCCAGCAGCGTATCGGGGGGGCAAGAGACCCAGTACTTC.

V is TRBV5-1 and J is TRBJ2-7; 12 nucleotides agree with TRBD1. The CDR3 has 17 residues. Germline V gene sequence: CDR1 SGHRS, CDR2 YFSETQ. The junction had 14 bases not matched to a gene; V was cut back by 4 bases and J by 6 bases. In DNA, the CDR3 is TGCGCCAGCAGCGCAAGCTCTCCCGGGACAGGGGGCTTCGAGCAGTACTTC. It is translated as CASSASSPGTGGFEQYF.

This clone has more than one count but fewer than ten. The chain employs TRBV29-1 and TRBJ2-2; 7 positions agree with TRBD1. V was pared by 6 bases and J by 7 bases, with 5 bases of the junction left unmatched. CDR3 length equals 12 residues. Germline V gene lookup returns CDR1 SQVTM and CDR2 ANQGSEA. The chain's CDR3 is CSVDRESGELFF. CDR3 DNA sequence: TGCAGCGTCGACAGGGAGAGCGGGGAGCTGTTTTTT.

This rearrangement joins TRBV5-1 to TRBJ2-5; 10 bases align to TRBD2. Per the germline V gene, CDR1 is SGHRS and CDR2 is YFSETQ. The CDR3 has 13 residues. V lost 4 bases to trimming and J lost 4 bases; unmatched junction nucleotides: 1. This CDR3 reads CASSIAGGETQYF. The CDR3 DNA is TGCGCCAGCAGCATAGCGGGGGGAGAGACCCAGTACTTC.

The chain combines TRBV6-4 with TRBJ1-2, with 7 nucleotides matching TRBD1. The CDR3 runs to 15 residues. Looked up from germline, CDR1 is MRHNA and CDR2 is SNTAGT. Trimming cost V 0 bases and J 6 bases; bases outside gene matches: 7. The CDR3 region is CASSDSTLGGHGYTF. CDR3 coding DNA: TGTGCCAGCAGTGACTCGACGTTAGGGGGCCATGGCTACACCTTC.

The chain combines TRBV19 with TRBJ1-3, with D possibly being TRBD1 (5 bases). This CDR3 contains 16 residues. Germline CDR1 reads LNHDA; CDR2 reads SQIVND (reference sequence). Trimming stripped 6 bases from V and 0 bases from J, with 15 bases between. Here the CDR3 DNA reads TGTGCCAGTAGCTACCGGGACGGGAGCTCTGGAAACACCATATATTTT. Amino acid sequence: CASSYRDGSSGNTIYF.

The chain links TRBV5-1 to TRBJ1-1; TRBD1 might be the D (5 bases). V lost 4 bases and J 5 bases, leaving 15 bases between the germline ends. The germline V gene encodes CDR1 SGHRS and CDR2 YFSETQ. The length of the CDR3 is 14 residues. In DNA, the CDR3 is TGCGCCAGCAGCGCCGGGGGTGCGAAAACTGAAGCTTTCTTT. Translated, it gives CASSAGGAKTEAFF.

V gene TRBV5-4 combines with J gene TRBJ2-5; D uncertain. The CDR3 has 15 amino acids. The V gene's germline CDR1 is SGHNT and CDR2 YYREEE (reference sequence). V was shortened by 2 bases and J by 2 bases, with 13 bases between the two germline ends. The CDR3 coding sequence is TGTGCCAGCAGCTTTGGCGGCTCACAACAAGAGACCCAGTACTTC. This gives the protein CASSFGGSQQETQYF.

The genes are TRBV6-1 and TRBJ2-3; 7 bases agree with TRBD1. The CDR3 covers 16 residues. Germline loops: CDR1 MNHNS, CDR2 SASEGT. The V segment lost 2 bases and the J segment 3 bases; nucleotides outside the gene matches: 8. The CDR3 DNA sequence: TGTGCCAGCAGTGAATTTAGGACAGGACATACAGATACGCAGTATTTT. The encoded protein is CASSEFRTGHTDTQYF.

The chain employs TRBV10-3 and TRBJ1-1, with 7 positions matching TRBD1. Trimming cost V 7 bases and J 3 bases; bases outside gene matches: 14. The CDR3 consists of 16 residues. Germline assignment: CDR1 ENHRY and CDR2 SYGVKD. CDR3 residues: CAITGQEKGFDTEAFF. The CDR3 DNA reads as TGTGCCATCACCGGACAGGAAAAAGGGTTTGACACTGAAGCTTTCTTT.

This clone has just a few counts. The rearrangement uses TRBV4-1 and TRBJ1-2; TRBD1 might be the D (5 bases). This CDR3 is built from 14 residues. Trimming removed 4 bases at V and 2 bases at J, with 11 bases between. Germline values: CDR1 MGHRA, CDR2 YSYEKL. The CDR3 reads CASSRGESNYGYTF. The CDR3 DNA reads as TGCGCCAGCAGCCGGGGGGAGTCGAACTATGGCTACACCTTC.

This chain uses TRBV9 with TRBJ2-2, with D possibly matching TRBD1 (6 bases). The CDR3 loop spans 14 amino acids. Germline V gene lookup returns CDR1 SGDLS and CDR2 YYNGEE. V was cut by 0 bases and J by 6 bases, with 9 bases left in between. The CDR3 DNA is TGTGCCAGCAGCGTAGGGACAGCGGCCGGGGAGCTGTTTTTT. This encodes CASSVGTAAGELFF.

V is TRBV7-3 and J is TRBJ2-5, with 7 bases that match TRBD1. The junction had 11 bases not matched to a gene; V was cut back by 5 bases and J by 5 bases. Germline-derived CDR1 and CDR2 are SGHTA and FQGTGA. The CDR3 has 15 residues. The CDR3 bases are TGTGCCAGCAGCCAACACAGGGGAAAGGGGGAGACCCAGTACTTC. Protein: CASSQHRGKGETQYF. Combining the CDR3 with reference TRBV7-3 and TRBJ2-5 gives the whole variable domain GAGVSQTPSNKVTEKGKYVELRCDPISGHTALYWYRQSLGQGPEFLIYFQGTGAADDSGLPNDRFFAVRPEGSVSTLKIQRTERGDSAVYLCASSQHRGKGETQYFGPGTRLLVL.

The rearrangement joins TRBV19 to TRBJ1-2, with D unresolved. V was pared by 7 bases and J by 3 bases, with 18 bases between. The V gene's germline CDR1 is LNHDA and CDR2 SQIVND (reference sequence). The CDR3 extends over 15 amino acids. The CDR3 DNA reads as TGTGCCAGTACCCCAGATGGCGGGCGGTACTATGGCTACACCTTC. This codes for CASTPDGGRYYGYTF.

In DNA form, the CDR3 reads TGTGCCAGCAGTTTGCCGGGCACAGATACGCAGTATTTT. Translation: CASSLPGTDTQYF. J is TRBJ2-3 and V is TRBV27, with D unclear. The germline gives CDR1 MNHEY, CDR2 SMNVEV (reference sequence). The CDR3 covers 13 residues. V lost 3 bases, J lost 1 base, and 5 bases lay in between.

V is TRBV6-6 and J is TRBJ1-3, with 8 bases lining up with TRBD1. The J segment lost 4 bases and the V segment lost 5 bases, leaving 4 bases of the junction unmatched. The V gene's germline CDR1 is MNHNY and CDR2 SVGAGI (reference sequence). The CDR3 runs 14 residues. CDR3: CASSVTGAGNTIYF. The CDR3 nucleotides read TGTGCCAGCAGTGTGACAGGGGCCGGAAACACCATATATTTT.

The chain links TRBV10-3 to TRBJ2-5; no clear D. The CDR3 sequence is 13 residues long. V lost 3 bases, J lost 7 bases, and 12 bases lay in between. Germline assignment: CDR1 ENHRY and CDR2 SYGVKD. Here the CDR3 DNA reads TGTGCCATCAGTGATGACAAAGGAAGGACCCAGTACTTC. Translating it yields CAISDDKGRTQYF.

The rearrangement links TRBV29-1 to TRBJ2-3, with D perhaps TRBD1 (6 bases). This CDR3 spans 12 amino acids. With 3 bases removed from V and 4 bases from J, the gap between germline ends came to 8 bases. Germline CDR1 and CDR2: SQVTM and ANQGSEA. DNA for the CDR3: TGCAGCGTTGACAGGGGATCAGATACGCAGTATTTT. Translating it yields CSVDRGSDTQYF.

The V gene is TRBV5-5, the J gene TRBJ2-1, with 9 bases that match TRBD2. Germline V CDR1 and CDR2: SGHKS, YYEKEE (reference sequence). Germline trimming cut 4 bases from V and 4 bases from J; bases unmatched to any gene: 9. There are 16 residues in the CDR3. The CDR3 sequence: CASSHRAGGQYNEQFF. In DNA, the CDR3 is TGTGCCAGCAGCCATCGAGCGGGGGGCCAGTACAATGAGCAGTTCTTC.

The chain links TRBV5-4 to TRBJ1-4; 9 bases are shared with TRBD1. V lost 3 bases and J lost 7; bases outside the gene matches: 7. The CDR3 totals 15 residues. Germline V gives CDR1 SGHNT, CDR2 YYREEE (reference sequence). This chain's CDR3 is CASSSAGTGREKLFF. The CDR3 nucleotides are TGTGCCAGCAGCTCCGCCGGGACAGGGCGTGAAAAACTGTTTTTT.

The V and J genes are TRBV5-4 and TRBJ2-3; D remains unclear. Per germline, CDR1 SGHNT and CDR2 YYREEE (reference sequence). The CDR3 loop spans 15 amino acids. The V and J ends lost 0 bases and 2 bases respectively, with 10 bases between them. The DNA for the CDR3 is TGTGCCAGCAGCTTGGGGCAGGCCTACACAGATACGCAGTATTTT. This sequence encodes CASSLGQAYTDTQYF. Complete variable domain (other parts from reference TRBV5-4 and TRBJ2-3): ETGVTQSPTHLIKTRGQQVTLRCSSQSGHNTVSWYQQALGQGPQFIFQYYREEENGRGNFPPRFSGLQFPNYSSELNVNALELDDSALYLCASSLGQAYTDTQYFGPGTRLTVL.

The genes are TRBV10-3 and TRBJ2-7; 8 bases are a match to TRBD1. The CDR3 consists of 16 residues. CDR1 ENHRY and CDR2 SYGVKD come from the germline V gene. V trimming: 3 bases; J trimming: 3 bases; junction bases outside the gene matches: 10. The CDR3 loop reads CAISDFLPGQGYEQYF. The DNA for the CDR3 is TGTGCCATCAGTGATTTTCTCCCCGGACAGGGCTACGAGCAGTACTTC.

DNA for the CDR3: TGTGCCAGCAGCTCCATACTCCGAATACTGACAGGGAAACCAAACTATGGCTACACCTTC. This translates into CASSSILRILTGKPNYGYTF. The chain combines TRBV5-4 with TRBJ1-2; TRBD1 aligns across 7 bases. Per the germline V gene, CDR1 is SGHNT and CDR2 is YYREEE (reference sequence). The trim removed 3 bases at V and 2 bases at J, leaving 22 bases unmatched. The CDR3 sequence is 20 residues long.

This sequence joins TRBV3-1 (or the pseudogene TRBV3-2) and TRBJ2-3, with 11 bases identical to TRBD2. The germline V gene has CDR1 LGHDT and CDR2 YNNKEL (reference sequence). This CDR3 region has 16 residues. J gave up 5 bases and V 10 bases, and 14 bases lay outside the gene matches. The chain's CDR3 is CATGLAGLPELDTQYF. CDR3 DNA: TGTGCCACCGGACTAGCGGGCCTCCCCGAACTAGATACGCAGTATTTT.

V is TRBV11-3 and J is TRBJ2-3; 14 bases match TRBD2. This CDR3 contains 19 residues. Trimming cost V 5 bases and J 0 bases; bases outside gene matches: 10. Germline V CDR1 and CDR2: SGHNT, YENEEA. CDR3 coding DNA: TGTGCCAGCAGCCCCTGGACTAGCGGGGGGCCTCCTAGCACAGATACGCAGTATTTT. It encodes CASSPWTSGGPPSTDTQYF. The full variable domain, rest sourced from reference TRBV11-3 and TRBJ2-3, is EAGVVQSPRYKIIEKKQPVAFWCNPISGHNTLYWYLQNLGQGPELLIRYENEEAVDDSQLPKDRFSAERLKGVDSTLKIQPAELGDSAVYLCASSPWTSGGPPSTDTQYFGPGTRLTVL.